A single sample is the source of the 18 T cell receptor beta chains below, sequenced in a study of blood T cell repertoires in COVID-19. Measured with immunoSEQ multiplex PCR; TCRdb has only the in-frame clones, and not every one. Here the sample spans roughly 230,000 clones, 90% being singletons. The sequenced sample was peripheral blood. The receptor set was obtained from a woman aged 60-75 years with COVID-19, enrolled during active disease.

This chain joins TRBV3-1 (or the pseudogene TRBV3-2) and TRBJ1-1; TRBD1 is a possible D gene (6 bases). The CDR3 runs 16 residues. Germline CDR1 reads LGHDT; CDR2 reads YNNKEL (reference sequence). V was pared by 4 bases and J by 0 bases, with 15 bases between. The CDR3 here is CASSPETGLLNTEAFF. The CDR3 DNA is TGTGCCAGCAGCCCGGAAACAGGGTTGCTGAACACTGAAGCTTTCTTT.

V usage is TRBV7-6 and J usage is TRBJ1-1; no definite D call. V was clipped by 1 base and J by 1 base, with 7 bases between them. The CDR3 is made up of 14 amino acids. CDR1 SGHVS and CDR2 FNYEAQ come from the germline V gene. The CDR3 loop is CASSLGAANTEAFF. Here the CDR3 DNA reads TGTGCCAGCAGCTTAGGCGCCGCGAACACTGAAGCTTTCTTT.

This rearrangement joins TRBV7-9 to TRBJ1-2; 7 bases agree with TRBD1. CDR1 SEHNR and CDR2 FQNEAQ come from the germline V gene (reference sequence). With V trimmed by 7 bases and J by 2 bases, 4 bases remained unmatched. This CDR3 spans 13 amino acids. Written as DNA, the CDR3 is TGTGCCAGCACCCCGGGACAGAACTATGGCTACACCTTC. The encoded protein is CASTPGQNYGYTF.

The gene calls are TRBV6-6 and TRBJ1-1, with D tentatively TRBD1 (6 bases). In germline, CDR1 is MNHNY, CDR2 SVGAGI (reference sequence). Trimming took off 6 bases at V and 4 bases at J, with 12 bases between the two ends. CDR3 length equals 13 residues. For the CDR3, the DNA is TGTGCCAGCAGACCTTACAGGGCCACTGAAGCTTTCTTT. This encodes CASRPYRATEAFF.

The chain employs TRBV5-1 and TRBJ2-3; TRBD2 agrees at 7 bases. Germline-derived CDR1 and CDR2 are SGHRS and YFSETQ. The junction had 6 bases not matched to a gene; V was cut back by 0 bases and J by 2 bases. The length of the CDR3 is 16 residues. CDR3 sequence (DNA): TGCGCCAGCAGCTTGGAGGGGAGGGGCCCCACAGATACGCAGTATTTT. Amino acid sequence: CASSLEGRGPTDTQYF. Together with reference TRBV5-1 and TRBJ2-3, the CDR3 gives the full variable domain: KAGVTQTPRYLIKTRGQQVTLSCSPISGHRSVSWYQQTPGQGLQFLFEYFSETQRNKGNFPGRFSGRQFSNSRSEMNVSTLELGDSALYLCASSLEGRGPTDTQYFGPGTRLTVL.

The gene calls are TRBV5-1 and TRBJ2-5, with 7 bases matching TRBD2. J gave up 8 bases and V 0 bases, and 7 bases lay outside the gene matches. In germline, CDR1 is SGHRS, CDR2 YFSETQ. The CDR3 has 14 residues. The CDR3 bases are TGCGCCAGCAGCTTGGGACAGCGGGGAGAAACCCAGTACTTC. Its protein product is CASSLGQRGETQYF.

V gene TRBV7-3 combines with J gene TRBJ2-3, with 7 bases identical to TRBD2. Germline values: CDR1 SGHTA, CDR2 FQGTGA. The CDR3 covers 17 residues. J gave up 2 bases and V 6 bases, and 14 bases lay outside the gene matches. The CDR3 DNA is TGTGCCAGCAGTGCCCTTAGGGGCGGGGGAAACACAGATACGCAGTATTTT. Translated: CASSALRGGGNTDTQYF.

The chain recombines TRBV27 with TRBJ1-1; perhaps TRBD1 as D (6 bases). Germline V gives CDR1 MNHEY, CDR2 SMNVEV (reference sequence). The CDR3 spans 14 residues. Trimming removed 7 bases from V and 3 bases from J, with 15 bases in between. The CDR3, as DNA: TGTGCCAGCATGCAACAGGGAGCGGACACTGAAGCTTTCTTT. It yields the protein CASMQQGADTEAFF.

CDR3 sequence: CASSPEYGYTF. DNA for the CDR3: TGTGCCAGCTCACCGGAGTATGGCTACACCTTC. The chain links TRBV18 to TRBJ1-2; D remains ambiguous. Trimming took off 3 bases at V and 5 bases at J, with 4 bases between the two ends. Germline V gene lookup returns CDR1 KGHSH and CDR2 LQKENI. The CDR3 is 11 amino acids.

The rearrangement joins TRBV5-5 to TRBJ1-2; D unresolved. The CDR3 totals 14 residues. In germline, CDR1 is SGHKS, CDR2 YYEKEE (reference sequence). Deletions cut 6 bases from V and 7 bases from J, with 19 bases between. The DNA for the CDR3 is TGTGCCAGCACCAACCTCGGATCACAGTTTGGCTACACCTTC. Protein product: CASTNLGSQFGYTF.

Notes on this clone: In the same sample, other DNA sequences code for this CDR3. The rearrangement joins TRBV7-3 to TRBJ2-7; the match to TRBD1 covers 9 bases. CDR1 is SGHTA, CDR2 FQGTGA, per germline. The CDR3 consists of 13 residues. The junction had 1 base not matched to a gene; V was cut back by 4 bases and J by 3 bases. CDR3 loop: CASSSDRGYEQYF. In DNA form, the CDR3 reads TGTGCCAGCAGCTCGGACAGGGGCTACGAGCAGTACTTC.

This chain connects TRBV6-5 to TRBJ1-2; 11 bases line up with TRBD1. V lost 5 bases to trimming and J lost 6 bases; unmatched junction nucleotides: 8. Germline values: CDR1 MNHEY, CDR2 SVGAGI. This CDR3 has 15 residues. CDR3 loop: CASSLRTGGANGYTF. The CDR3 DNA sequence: TGTGCCAGCAGTCTCCGGACAGGGGGCGCGAATGGCTACACCTTC.

The DNA of the CDR3 is TGTGCCAGCAGTGCCTGGGCAGGAGATACGCAGTATTTT. Protein: CASSAWAGDTQYF. The V and J genes are TRBV6-4 and TRBJ2-3; D uncertain. Trimming took 4 bases from V and 5 from J, leaving 10 bases between them. The CDR3 has 13 residues. The V gene's germline CDR1 is MRHNA and CDR2 SNTAGT.

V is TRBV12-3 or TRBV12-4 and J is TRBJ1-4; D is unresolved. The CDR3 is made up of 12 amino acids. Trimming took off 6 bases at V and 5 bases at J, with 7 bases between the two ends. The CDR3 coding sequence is TGTGCCAGCAGGTCCTTAAATGAAAAACTGTTTTTT. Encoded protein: CASRSLNEKLFF.

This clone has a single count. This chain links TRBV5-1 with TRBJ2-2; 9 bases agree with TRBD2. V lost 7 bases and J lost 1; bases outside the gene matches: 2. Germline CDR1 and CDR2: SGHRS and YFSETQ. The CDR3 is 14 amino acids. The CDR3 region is CASLAGMNTGELFF. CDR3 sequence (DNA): TGCGCCAGCCTAGCGGGGATGAACACCGGGGAGCTGTTTTTT.

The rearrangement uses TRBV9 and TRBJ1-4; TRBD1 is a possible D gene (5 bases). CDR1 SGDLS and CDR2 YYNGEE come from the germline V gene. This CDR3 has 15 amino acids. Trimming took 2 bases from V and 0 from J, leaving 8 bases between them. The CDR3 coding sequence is TGTGCCAGCAGCGTCGACAGTTCAACTAATGAAAAACTGTTTTTT. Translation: CASSVDSSTNEKLFF.

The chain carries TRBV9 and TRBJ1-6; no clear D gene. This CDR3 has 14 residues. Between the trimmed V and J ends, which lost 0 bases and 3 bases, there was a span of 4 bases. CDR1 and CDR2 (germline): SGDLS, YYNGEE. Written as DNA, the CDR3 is TGTGCCAGCAGCGTAGATCACTATAATTCACCCCTCCACTTT. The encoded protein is CASSVDHYNSPLHF.

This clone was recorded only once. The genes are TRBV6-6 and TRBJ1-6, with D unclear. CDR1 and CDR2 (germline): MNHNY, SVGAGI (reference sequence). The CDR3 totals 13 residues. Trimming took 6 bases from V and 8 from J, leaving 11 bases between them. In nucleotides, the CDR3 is TGTGCCAGCAGGAGGCAGACCGATTCACCCCTCCACTTT. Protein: CASRRQTDSPLHF.